This T cell receptor (beta chain) originates from a study of T cell clonality in common variable immunodeficiency. Findings of the study overall: Reportedly, TCR beta sequences from common variable immunodeficiency showed fewer deletions and N-nucleotide insertions. CVID patient heterogeneity limited repertoire-clinical complication correlations. Shared TCRbeta clones were fewer between CVID subjects than controls.

This clone was detected many times. Its antigen is not known. The missing CDR3 end, 3 residues past where the read stops, is filled in from the germline J gene. The repertoire was sequenced with immunoSEQ multiplex PCR; TCRdb's copy has only in-frame clones and lacks some. The counts give under 30,000 clones, none of them seen only once; 10% to 15% is held by the top ten. Germline V lookup: CDR1 SEHNR, CDR2 FQNEAQ (reference sequence). Between the trimmed V and J ends, which lost 3 bases and 7 bases, there was a span of 4 bases. CDR3 length: 12 amino acids. This chain uses TRBV7-9 with TRBJ1-6; D is unresolved. The source material was peripheral blood mononuclear cells. This receptor was obtained from a person aged 18 to 75 in good health. The CDR3: CASSLRNSPLHF. The covered CDR3 bases are TGTGCCAGCAGCTTGCGGAATTCACCC.